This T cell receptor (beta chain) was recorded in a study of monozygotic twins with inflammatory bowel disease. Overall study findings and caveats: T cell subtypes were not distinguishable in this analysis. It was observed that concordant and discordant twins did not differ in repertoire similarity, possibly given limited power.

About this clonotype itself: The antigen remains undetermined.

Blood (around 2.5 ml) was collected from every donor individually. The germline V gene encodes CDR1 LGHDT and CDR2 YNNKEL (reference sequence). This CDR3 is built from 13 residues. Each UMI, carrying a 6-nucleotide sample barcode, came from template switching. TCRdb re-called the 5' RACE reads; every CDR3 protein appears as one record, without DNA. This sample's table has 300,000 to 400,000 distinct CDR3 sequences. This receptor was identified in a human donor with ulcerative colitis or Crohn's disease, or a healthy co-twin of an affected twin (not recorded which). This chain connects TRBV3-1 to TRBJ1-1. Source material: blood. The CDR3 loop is CASSQRVFAEAFF. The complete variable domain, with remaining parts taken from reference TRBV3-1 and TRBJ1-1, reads DTAVSQTPKYLVTQMGNDKSIKCEQNLGHDTMYWYKQDSKKFLKIMFSYNNKELIINETVPNRFSPKSPDKAHLNLHINSLELGDSAVYFCASSQRVFAEAFFGQGTRLTVV.